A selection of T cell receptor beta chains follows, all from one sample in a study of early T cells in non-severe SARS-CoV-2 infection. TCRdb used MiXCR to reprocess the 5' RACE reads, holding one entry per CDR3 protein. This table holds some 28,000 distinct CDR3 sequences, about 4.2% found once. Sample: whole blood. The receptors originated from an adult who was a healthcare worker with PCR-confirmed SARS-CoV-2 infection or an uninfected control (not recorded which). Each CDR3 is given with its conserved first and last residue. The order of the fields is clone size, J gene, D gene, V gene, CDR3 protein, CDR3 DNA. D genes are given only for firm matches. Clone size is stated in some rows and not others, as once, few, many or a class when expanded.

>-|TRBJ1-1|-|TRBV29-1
CSVERGGVNTEAFF
TGCAGCGTTGAAAGGGGAGGGGTGAACACTGAAGCTTTCTTT
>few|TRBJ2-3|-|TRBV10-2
CASSDTLSTDTQYF
TGCGCCAGTAGCGACACCTTAAGCACAGATACGCAGTATTTT
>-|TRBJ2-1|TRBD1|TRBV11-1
CASSLVPGTGNEQFF
TGTGCCAGCAGCTTAGTACCCGGGACAGGGAATGAGCAGTTCTTC
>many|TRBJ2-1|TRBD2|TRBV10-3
CAIRAGTSGHNEQFF
TGTGCCATCAGGGCCGGGACTAGCGGCCACAATGAGCAGTTCTTC
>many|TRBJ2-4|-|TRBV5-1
CASSLDGARAKNIQYF
TGCGCCAGCAGCTTGGATGGGGCCAGAGCCAAAAACATTCAGTACTTC
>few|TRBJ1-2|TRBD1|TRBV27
CASSSPAGGSYGYTF
TGTGCCAGCAGTTCCCCGGCAGGGGGCTCCTATGGCTACACCTTC
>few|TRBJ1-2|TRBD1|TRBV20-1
CRRGQGDLGTF
TGCAGGCGAGGACAGGGGGACTTAGGCACCTTC
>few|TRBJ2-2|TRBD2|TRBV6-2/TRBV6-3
CASSYEGGPFGELFF
TGTGCCAGCAGTTACGAGGGAGGGCCTTTCGGGGAGCTGTTTTTT
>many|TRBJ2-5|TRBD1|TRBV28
CASSLGTGGAKTQYF
TGTGCCAGCAGTTTAGGGACAGGGGGCGCGAAGACCCAGTACTTC
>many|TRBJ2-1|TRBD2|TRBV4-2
CASSLSGGALNEQFF
TGTGCCAGCAGCCTCAGCGGGGGGGCGTTGAATGAGCAGTTCTTC
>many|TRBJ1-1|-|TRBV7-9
CASEFLEPMNTEAFF
TGTGCCAGCGAGTTTTTAGAGCCGATGAACACTGAAGCTTTCTTT
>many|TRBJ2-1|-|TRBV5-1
CASSLMESSYNEQFF
TGCGCCAGCAGCTTGATGGAGAGCTCCTACAATGAGCAGTTCTTC
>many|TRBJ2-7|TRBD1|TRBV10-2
CASSLRDSSYEQYF
TGCGCCAGCAGTCTCCGGGACAGCTCCTACGAGCAGTACTTC
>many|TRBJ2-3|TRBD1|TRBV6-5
CASRGQADTQYF
TGTGCCAGCAGGGGACAGGCAGATACGCAGTATTTT
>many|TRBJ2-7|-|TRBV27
CASSLYGVREQYF
TGTGCCAGCAGTTTATATGGCGTAAGGGAGCAGTACTTC
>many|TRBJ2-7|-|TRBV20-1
CSARAFPGFTYEQYF
TGCAGTGCTAGAGCCTTCCCGGGGTTCACCTACGAGCAGTACTTC
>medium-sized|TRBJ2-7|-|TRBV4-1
CASSQEGAANYEQYF
TGCGCCAGCAGCCAAGAGGGTGCAGCAAACTACGAGCAGTACTTC
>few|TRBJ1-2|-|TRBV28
CASSRTQGYGYTF
TGTGCCAGCAGTCGAACACAGGGCTATGGCTACACCTTC
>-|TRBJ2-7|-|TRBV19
CASSALGSSYEQYF
TGTGCCAGTAGTGCCCTCGGGAGCTCCTACGAGCAGTACTTC
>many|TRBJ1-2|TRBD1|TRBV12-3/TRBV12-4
CASSIIQGEGYTF
TGTGCCAGCAGTATTATACAGGGGGAAGGCTACACCTTC
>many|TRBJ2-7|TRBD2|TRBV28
CASSLIAGGSDEQYF
TGTGCCAGCAGTCTAATAGCGGGAGGATCGGACGAGCAGTACTTC
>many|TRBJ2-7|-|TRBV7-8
CASSPRPGTGSYEQYF
TGTGCCAGCAGCCCGCGTCCCGGGACGGGATCCTACGAGCAGTACTTC
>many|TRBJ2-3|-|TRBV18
CASSPSASGRSTDTQYF
TGTGCCAGCTCACCCTCCGCCTCGGGCAGAAGCACAGATACGCAGTATTTT
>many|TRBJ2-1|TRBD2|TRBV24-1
CATSDSLAGYEQFF
TGTGCCACCAGTGATTCCCTAGCGGGCTATGAGCAGTTCTTC
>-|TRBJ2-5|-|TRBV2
CASRRGDNQETQYF
TGTGCCAGCAGGAGAGGGGACAACCAAGAGACCCAGTACTTC
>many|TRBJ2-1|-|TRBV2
CASSERGASGYNEQFF
TGTGCCAGCAGTGAAAGGGGGGCTAGCGGTTACAATGAGCAGTTCTTC
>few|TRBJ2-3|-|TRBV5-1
CASSLGGWGTDTQYF
TGCGCCAGCAGCTTGGGAGGTTGGGGGACAGATACGCAGTATTTT
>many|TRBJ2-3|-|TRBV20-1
CSALNQADTQYF
TGCAGTGCTTTGAACCAGGCAGATACGCAGTATTTT
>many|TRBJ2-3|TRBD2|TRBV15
CATSRVASGAPTDTQYF
TGTGCCACCAGCAGAGTAGCTAGCGGGGCTCCCACAGATACGCAGTATTTT
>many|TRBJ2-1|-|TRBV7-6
CASSLGPGNYNEQFF
TGTGCCAGCAGCTTGGGCCCGGGTAACTACAATGAGCAGTTCTTC
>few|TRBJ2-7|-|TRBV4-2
CASSQGQAYEQYF
TGTGCCAGCAGCCAAGGACAAGCCTACGAGCAGTACTTC
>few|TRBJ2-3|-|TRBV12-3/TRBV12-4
CAVGGVGTDTQYF
TGTGCCGTTGGGGGCGTTGGCACAGATACGCAGTATTTT